The clone carrying this T cell receptor (beta chain) showed up many times. Its antigen is currently unknown. The CDR3 contains 15 residues. The ends were cut back, 5 bases at V and 2 bases at J, with 15 bases in the middle. Germline values: CDR1 SQVTM, CDR2 ANQGSEA. Molecular barcoding with unique molecular identifiers was used for the TCRbeta library. TCRdb reprocessed the PCR reads with MiXCR, giving one entry per CDR3 protein. The sample has approximately 290,000 distinct CDR3 sequences, roughly 12% seen once. The sample is drawn from a study of T-cell reconstitution after alpha-beta-depleted transplantation in children. Notes on the study in general: Counts and diversity of T cells one year after transplant came mostly from newly produced T cells.

The chain joins TRBV29-1 to TRBJ2-2; D is unclear. The receptor was derived from a male patient aged 2-15 years who had a stem cell transplant for chronic granulomatous disease, so the T cells may come from the graft donor. The sample was peripheral blood, taken 180 days after TCRalphabeta/CD19-depleted stem cell transplant. The CDR3 region has the DNA TGCAGCGTTCGAAGCACCACAGAAAACACCGGGGAGCTGTTTTTT. It codes for CSVRSTTENTGELFF.